This TCR beta chain was captured in a study of kidney transplant recipient with SARS-CoV-2 infection (dated by TCRdb to the early 2020s). The meaning of the sample's time point label: pre-pandemic baseline sample and day 111 after first positive SARS-CoV-2 test. Turning to this clonotype: This clone's antigen is unknown. Per-base quality was not reported, and no clone a single base away is much larger than it.

Instrument on record: Illumina MiSeq. Profiling of the peripheral T cell repertoire targeted human TCRbeta genes. As for the original processing: To account for variability over time, differences in clonotype abundance were tested using beta-binomial modelling. Expanded clonotypes were screened against the ImmuneCODE reference database of SARS-CoV-2-associated TCRs and were mapped to viral genome regions. Further repertoire analyses covered TRBV gene usage, CDR3 length, CDR3 amino acid overlap between time points, clonotype abundance distributions and Jaccard similarity. TCRdb handled the public reads itself, with Q25 trimming in fastp and clone calling in MiXCR, and kept productive beta chains. Identical CDR3 proteins give one entry, which carries the most common genes and DNA. None of the V and J calls come from the authors' own analysis; TCRdb made them. The sample has 200,000 to 250,000 distinct CDR3 sequences on record, 29% of them singletons. The ten largest clones capture around 7.8% of the sample.

V and J are trimmed by 4 bases and 3 bases, and the gene matches miss 5 bases of the junction. CDR1 is given as KGHDR and CDR2 as SFDVKD, both from the germline V gene. Taken from cysteine to phenylalanine, the CDR3 has 15 residues. Only CDR3 DNA is held: 45 bases, read in frame from base 1. Here the sequenced sample was a blood sample, taken at baseline and on roughly day 120 from a kidney transplant recipient. The chain uses TRBV24-1 and TRBJ2-1, and TRBD2 aligns with 7 junction nucleotides. The sequence was collected from a young adult male patient who had COVID-19 and was a kidney transplant recipient. After a transplant, not all T cells may be the patient's own; some may come from the graft donor. The CDR3 is CATSDYRDYYNEQFF. The DNA sequence is as follows: TGTGCCACCAGTGACTACCGGGACTACTACAATGAGCAGTTCTTC.